Sequencing of this T cell receptor (beta chain) was carried out in a study of metastatic and nonmetastatic thyroid tumors. Study context: For malignant and benign thyroid patients, tumor or nodule tissue and blood were the sources whose repertoires were compared.

The entire patient cohort was treatment-naive prior to thyroid surgery. Germline CDR1 LGHNA, CDR2 YNFKEQ. After removal of 0 bases from V and 0 bases from J, the junction contained 5 bases not matched to a gene. The CDR3 covers 17 residues. Per the original methods: The study's classifier, a distant-metastasis tool for papillary thyroid cancer, was built using CDR3 differences across clinicopathological groups. Through MiXCR, TCRdb re-clonotyped the PCR reads. The V and J calls follow TCRdb's processing rather than the paper's. Of tens of thousands of clones in the sample, under 25% are singletons; the top ten hold about 15%.

Sequencing input: blood. The V gene is TRBV4-2, the J gene TRBJ2-3; TRBD2 matches at 8 bases. The sequence came from a female donor with papillary thyroid cancer or a benign thyroid nodule (not recorded which). Some clones in this sample may be carry-over from other donors' samples. The CDR3 bases are TGTGCCAGCAGCCAAGATGGCCCTAGCGGGAGCACAGATACGCAGTATTTT. Its protein product is CASSQDGPSGSTDTQYF.